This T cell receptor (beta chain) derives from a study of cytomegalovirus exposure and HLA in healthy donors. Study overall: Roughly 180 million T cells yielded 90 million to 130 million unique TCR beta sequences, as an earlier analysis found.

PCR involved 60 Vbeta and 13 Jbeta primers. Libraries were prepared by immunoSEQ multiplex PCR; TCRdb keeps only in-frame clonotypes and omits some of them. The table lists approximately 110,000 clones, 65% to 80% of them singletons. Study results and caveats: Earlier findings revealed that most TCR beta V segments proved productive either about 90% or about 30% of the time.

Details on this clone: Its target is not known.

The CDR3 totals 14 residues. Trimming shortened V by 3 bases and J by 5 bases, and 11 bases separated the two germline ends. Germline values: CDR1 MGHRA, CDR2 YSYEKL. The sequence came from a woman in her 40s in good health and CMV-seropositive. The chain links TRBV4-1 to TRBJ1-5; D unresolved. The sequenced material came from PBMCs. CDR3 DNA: TGCGCCAGCAGCCACAATGGGAGGGATCAGCCCCAGCATTTT. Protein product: CASSHNGRDQPQHF.